Here is one TCR beta chain with its context. These data come from a study of blood T cell repertoires in COVID-19. In the original processing: Estimates of nucleated cell counts were drawn from the amplification of reference gene primers. Sequenced by immunoSEQ multiplex PCR; TCRdb stores in-frame clones only, minus some. D and trimming come from the DNA, and the V and J calls and clone size come from that table. The table lists about 46,000 clones, about nine tenths of them singletons. This TCR derives from a human donor in a cohort sampled during active COVID-19. Sequencing was done on a sample of peripheral blood.

The CDR3: CASSQGTGGNTEAFF. The CDR3 DNA follows: TGTGCCAGCAGCCAAGGGACAGGGGGAAACACTGAAGCTTTCTTT. This sequence joins TRBV4-2 and TRBJ1-1, with 10 bases identical to TRBD1. Per the germline V gene, CDR1 is LGHNA and CDR2 is YNFKEQ. CDR3 length equals 15 residues. V shed 1 base and J 2 bases; nucleotides not matched to a gene: 1.